The clone carrying this T cell receptor beta chain was observed a single time. The sample belongs to a study of CD8 T cells in Susac syndrome. Random hexamers served to reverse transcribe roughly 0.5 to 1 ug RNA. TCRdb fed the immunoSEQ multiplex PCR reads into MiXCR, producing one record per CDR3 protein. The table records about 180,000 distinct CDR3 sequences, approximately 96% of them present only once. The CDR3 sequence is 13 residues long. CDR1 SGHDN and CDR2 FVKESK come from the germline V gene. V was cut by 2 bases and J by 4 bases, with 8 bases left in between. The V and J genes are TRBV14 and TRBJ2-5; no reliable D call. The sequenced material came from CD8+ T cells from PBMCs. This TCR was sampled from a human donor with multiple sclerosis. The CDR3: CASSQYGPETQYF. In DNA, the CDR3 is TGTGCCAGCAGCCAATACGGCCCAGAGACCCAGTACTTC.